Following are 2 T cell receptor beta chains from one sample sequenced in a study of CD8+CD57+ T cells in acquired aplastic anemia. TCR beta VDJ and CDR3 were profiled, and genomic DNA was the template. TCRdb redid the calling of the reads with MiXCR, one entry per CDR3 protein. This table has roughly 220,000 distinct CDR3 sequences, approximately 60% appearing once. Those patients picked for sequencing had displayed CD8+CD57+ cell expansion on flow cytometry. Sequenced input: sorted CD4+, CD8+, or CD8+CD57+ T cells (not recorded which) from PBMCs. These receptors all come from a human donor with aplastic anemia.

This chain uses TRBV24-1 with TRBJ2-2; 8 nucleotides line up with TRBD1. The CDR3 totals 16 residues. V was clipped by 4 bases and J by 6 bases; unmatched bases: 9. Germline V CDR1 and CDR2: KGHDR, SFDVKD. CDR3 loop: CATSEPGQGVAGELFF. The CDR3, as DNA: TGTGCCACCAGTGAGCCTGGACAGGGAGTCGCCGGGGAGCTGTTTTTT.

This chain uses TRBV5-1 with TRBJ2-1; D unresolved. Germline-derived CDR1 and CDR2 are SGHRS and YFSETQ. The CDR3 consists of 13 residues. Trimming cost V 0 bases and J 14 bases, with 15 bases left between them. The CDR3 DNA reads as TGCGCCAGCAGCTTGGACCCAACCCGAGTGAAGTTCTTC. Its translation: CASSLDPTRVKFF.